What follows are 18 T cell receptor beta chains derived from one specimen sequenced in a study of T cell responses to AZD1222 COVID-19 vaccine. TCRdb's copy holds only in-frame clones and misses some; the assay was immunoSEQ multiplex PCR. The table has about 200,000 clones, almost 90% seen once. The sequencing here drew on peripheral blood, taken on day 0 of AZD1222 vaccination. These TCRs come from an adult in good health.

The gene calls are TRBV27 and TRBJ1-6; TRBD1 aligns across 10 bases. The CDR3 is made up of 15 amino acids. Germline trimming cut 4 bases from V and 7 bases from J; bases unmatched to any gene: 4. Germline V lookup: CDR1 MNHEY, CDR2 SMNVEV (reference sequence). This chain's CDR3 is CASSWDRGDNSPLHF. As DNA, the CDR3 is TGTGCCAGCAGTTGGGACAGGGGAGACAATTCACCCCTCCACTTT.

The genes are TRBV10-2 and TRBJ1-1; 9 nucleotides agree with TRBD1. Germline CDR1 and CDR2: WSHSY and SAAADI. The CDR3 runs 14 residues. V lost 2 bases, J lost 10 bases, and 8 bases stayed unmatched. The CDR3 loop reads CASSEGPQGAGAFF. The CDR3 DNA reads as TGCGCCAGCAGTGAGGGCCCACAGGGGGCCGGAGCTTTCTTT.

This clone was counted once. The chain combines TRBV28 with TRBJ1-1; tentatively, D is TRBD1 (5 bases). Deletions cut 5 bases from V and 1 base from J, with 14 bases between. The CDR3 contains 15 residues. CDR1 and CDR2 (germline): MDHEN, SYDVKM. CDR3 amino acids: CASSPLGRPNTEAFF. In DNA form, the CDR3 reads TGTGCCAGCAGTCCGCTGGGACGACCGAACACTGAAGCTTTCTTT.

The rearrangement uses TRBV6-5 and TRBJ1-5; 11 bases map to TRBD1. V lost 0 bases to trimming and J lost 9 bases; unmatched junction nucleotides: 1. Germline V gene sequence: CDR1 MNHEY, CDR2 SVGAGI. The CDR3 consists of 14 residues. CDR3: CASSYSGTGGPQHF. The DNA of the CDR3 is TGTGCCAGCAGTTACTCCGGGACAGGGGGGCCCCAGCATTTT.

V and J are TRBV3-1 (or the pseudogene TRBV3-2) and TRBJ2-3; perhaps TRBD2 as D (5 bases). The length of the CDR3 is 14 residues. Germline V gene sequence: CDR1 LGHDT, CDR2 YNNKEL (reference sequence). V lost 1 base to trimming and J lost 0 bases, with 5 bases between them. CDR3 sequence reads: CASSQGRSTDTQYF. The CDR3 DNA reads as TGTGCCAGCAGCCAAGGGAGGAGCACAGATACGCAGTATTTT.

This chain connects TRBV6-5 to TRBJ2-7; 7 nucleotides line up with TRBD2. The CDR3 runs 16 residues. With 6 bases clipped from V and 3 bases from J, the junction kept 14 bases outside the gene matches. The germline gives CDR1 MNHEY, CDR2 SVGAGI. The CDR3 nucleotides are TGTGCCAGCAGGTACAACCGGGGGGATGGGGTCTACGAGCAGTACTTC. Translated: CASRYNRGDGVYEQYF.

This clone was detected a few times. This chain links TRBV11-2 with TRBJ2-7, with D uncertain. The CDR3 is made up of 12 amino acids. Trimming removed 1 base at V and 2 bases at J, with 3 bases between. CDR1 is SGHAT and CDR2 is FQNNGV in the germline V gene. CDR3 sequence reads: CASSLGAYEQYF. In DNA, the CDR3 is TGTGCCAGCAGCTTAGGGGCCTACGAGCAGTACTTC.

V gene TRBV27 combines with J gene TRBJ2-1; the match to TRBD1 covers 7 bases. J was trimmed by 2 bases and V by 7 bases; bases with no gene match: 8. Germline V lookup: CDR1 MNHEY, CDR2 SMNVEV (reference sequence). CDR3 length equals 15 residues. This chain's CDR3 is CASIRSTGPYNEQFF. The CDR3 coding sequence is TGTGCCAGCATCCGGTCGACAGGGCCCTACAATGAGCAGTTCTTC.

The chain has TRBV6-5 and TRBJ1-1, with a tentative D call TRBD1 (6 bases). Trimming removed 0 bases from V and 1 base from J, with 9 bases in between. Germline V gene lookup returns CDR1 MNHEY and CDR2 SVGAGI. CDR3 size: 15 residues. The CDR3 loop reads CASSYSRQANTEAFF. Here the CDR3 DNA reads TGTGCCAGCAGTTACTCGAGACAGGCGAACACTGAAGCTTTCTTT.

The chain recombines TRBV5-1 with TRBJ1-1; TRBD1 agrees at 7 bases. This CDR3 has 14 residues. V shed 7 bases, J shed 0 bases, and the junction held 6 bases outside the gene matches. The germline V gene encodes CDR1 SGHRS and CDR2 YFSETQ. CDR3 DNA: TGCGCCAGCTTCCCTACAGGGGTGAACACTGAAGCTTTCTTT. Translating gives CASFPTGVNTEAFF.

The chain carries TRBV6-5 and TRBJ2-1; D uncertain. The V gene's germline CDR1 is MNHEY and CDR2 SVGAGI. The CDR3 loop spans 15 amino acids. V lost 2 bases and J lost 0, with 8 bases in between. This CDR3 reads CASSYKSSSYNEQFF. CDR3 bases: TGTGCCAGCAGTTACAAGTCGAGCTCCTACAATGAGCAGTTCTTC.

The rearrangement uses TRBV28 and TRBJ2-7; D remains ambiguous. The CDR3 is made up of 15 amino acids. Looked up from germline, CDR1 is MDHEN and CDR2 is SYDVKM. V was cut by 5 bases and J by 0 bases, with 14 bases left in between. CDR3 sequence (DNA): TGTGCCAGCAGTCCGACCTCGGGTGCCTCCTACGAGCAGTACTTC. Translated: CASSPTSGASYEQYF. The full variable domain, its missing parts supplied by reference TRBV28 and TRBJ2-7, is DVKVTQSSRYLVKRTGEKVFLECVQDMDHENMFWYRQDPGLGLRLIYFSYDVKMKEKGDIPEGYSVSREKKERFSLILESASTNQTSMYLCASSPTSGASYEQYFGPGTRLTVT.

The rearrangement links TRBV28 to TRBJ1-2; 7 bases are shared with TRBD1. The ends lost 6 bases at V and 0 bases at J; junction bases unmatched: 10. The CDR3 is 16 amino acids. Germline CDR1 and CDR2: MDHEN and SYDVKM. CDR3 amino acids: CASSGGTAKTNYGYTF. In DNA, the CDR3 is TGTGCCAGCAGCGGCGGGACAGCGAAAACTAACTATGGCTACACCTTC.

This clone occurred once. The chain joins TRBV30 to TRBJ1-5; D unresolved. V lost 4 bases to trimming and J lost 6 bases, with 13 bases between them. This CDR3 is built from 13 residues. CDR1 and CDR2 (germline): GTSNPN, SVGIG (reference sequence). DNA for the CDR3: TGTGCCTGGACCGCCCGGGGTACTCAGCCCCAGCATTTT. It is translated as CAWTARGTQPQHF.

The chain carries TRBV10-3 and TRBJ1-2; D unclear. Germline loops: CDR1 ENHRY, CDR2 SYGVKD. The CDR3 is 15 residues long. Trimming took 5 bases from V and 8 from J, leaving 21 bases between them. The CDR3 sequence: CAISKREPHGGGYTF. The CDR3 DNA follows: TGTGCCATCAGTAAAAGGGAGCCACACGGCGGAGGCTACACCTTC.

V and J are TRBV13 and TRBJ2-1; weak D call: TRBD1 (6 bases). The CDR3 covers 12 residues. Germline CDR1 is PRHDT and CDR2 is FYEKMQ (reference sequence). Trimming pared 5 bases from V and 12 bases from J, leaving 14 bases between. The CDR3 sequence: CASSRGTPGQFF. The CDR3 DNA sequence: TGTGCCAGCAGCAGGGGGACCCCGGGGCAGTTCTTC.

This clone occurred once. J is TRBJ2-7 and V is TRBV2; possibly TRBD2 for D (5 bases). The ends were cut back, 4 bases at V and 0 bases at J, with 16 bases in the middle. Germline V CDR1 and CDR2: SNHLY, FYNNEI. This CDR3 contains 16 residues. CDR3 sequence: CASSAGIGVRSYEQYF. CDR3 nucleotides: TGTGCCAGCAGTGCGGGGATCGGGGTCCGCTCCTACGAGCAGTACTTC.

The chain couples TRBV7-2 to TRBJ1-6; the D is unclear. The germline gives CDR1 SGHTA, CDR2 FQGNSA. The CDR3 contains 13 residues. With 5 bases removed from V and 3 bases from J, the gap between germline ends came to 5 bases. In nucleotides, the CDR3 is TGTGCCAGCAGCCGTAACTATAATTCACCCCTCCACTTT. Amino acid sequence: CASSRNYNSPLHF.